Each of the 3 T cell receptor beta chains below was sequenced from the same sample in a study of glioma-infiltrating T cells. The iRepertoire nested amplicon-rescue multiplex PCR amplified TCR alpha and beta CDR3s from RNA. TCRdb reprocessed the multiplex PCR reads with MiXCR, giving one entry per CDR3 protein. This table holds over 120,000 distinct CDR3 sequences, 35% to 50% found once. Input material: glioma tissue, nonneoplastic brain tissue, or PBMCs (not recorded which). These receptors came from a human donor with low-grade glioma or glioblastoma, undergoing nonglioma brain surgery, or in good health (not recorded which).

The chain uses TRBV28 and TRBJ1-1; 10 nucleotides agree with TRBD1. The J segment lost 2 bases and the V segment lost 0 bases, leaving 3 bases of the junction unmatched. The length of the CDR3 is 16 residues. Germline assignment: CDR1 MDHEN and CDR2 SYDVKM. In DNA, the CDR3 is TGTGCCAGCAGTTTATGGGGACAGGGGATTAACACTGAAGCTTTCTTT. Protein: CASSLWGQGINTEAFF.

The chain links TRBV24-1 to TRBJ2-3; D may correspond to TRBD1 or TRBD2 (5 bases each). The CDR3 totals 15 residues. Between the trimmed V and J ends, which lost 9 bases and 4 bases, there was a span of 19 bases. The germline V gene encodes CDR1 KGHDR and CDR2 SFDVKD. The CDR3 DNA is TGTGCCACCCCCGCCGTCCCGGGACGGGCAGATACGCAGTATTTT. It yields the protein CATPAVPGRADTQYF.

This chain links TRBV20-1 with TRBJ2-3; unclear D gene. The CDR3 loop spans 10 amino acids. Germline V CDR1 and CDR2: DFQATT, SNEGSKA (reference sequence). Trimming stripped 7 bases from V and 9 bases from J, with 11 bases between. Here the CDR3 DNA reads TGCAGTGATAGGGCTGAGACGCAGTATTTT. Translated: CSDRAETQYF.